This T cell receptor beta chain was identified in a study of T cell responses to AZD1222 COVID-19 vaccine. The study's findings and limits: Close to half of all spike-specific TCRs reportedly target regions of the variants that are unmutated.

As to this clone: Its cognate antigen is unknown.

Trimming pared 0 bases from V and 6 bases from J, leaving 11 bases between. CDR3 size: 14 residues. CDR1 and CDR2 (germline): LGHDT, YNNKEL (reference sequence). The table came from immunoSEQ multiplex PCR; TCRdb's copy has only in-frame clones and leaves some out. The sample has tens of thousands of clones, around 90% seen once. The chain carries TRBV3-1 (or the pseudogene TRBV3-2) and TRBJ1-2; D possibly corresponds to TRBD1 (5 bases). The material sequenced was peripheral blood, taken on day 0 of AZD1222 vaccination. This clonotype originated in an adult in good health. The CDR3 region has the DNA TGTGCCAGCAGCCAAGAATACAGGAGTAATGGCTACACCTTC. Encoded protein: CASSQEYRSNGYTF.